This T cell receptor (beta chain) stems from a study of blood T cell repertoires in COVID-19. At the level of the study: Nucleic acid was either cDNA or gDNA, and it came from T cells, B-cell-depleted T cells, or PBMCs.

V lost 0 bases and J lost 6, with 7 bases in between. CDR1 and CDR2 (germline): SGDLS, YYNGEE. The CDR3 is made up of 13 amino acids. The table came from immunoSEQ multiplex PCR; TCRdb's copy has only in-frame clones and leaves some out. The sample includes roughly 250,000 clones, 75% to 90% of them seen just once. Sequences were obtained from PBMCs or T cells enriched from blood (not recorded which). The chain recombines TRBV9 with TRBJ2-1; maybe TRBD2 (6 bases). This TCR came from a woman in her twenties or thirties with acute COVID-19. DNA of the CDR3: TGTGCCAGCAGCGTAGGGGGACTCAATGAGCAGTTCTTC. Its translation is CASSVGGLNEQFF.